The 9 T cell receptor beta chains presented below share a single source sample, sequenced in a study of blood T cell repertoires in COVID-19. Some clones are missing from TCRdb's copy, which holds only in-frame ones; the method was immunoSEQ multiplex PCR. This table holds 75,000 or so clones, roughly 80% found once. The sequenced material came from peripheral blood. The receptors were sampled from a woman between 65 and 79 years old with acute or convalescent COVID-19.

This clone appeared a single time. The chain combines TRBV6-5 with TRBJ1-5, with 7 bases fitting TRBD1. This CDR3 is built from 15 residues. Trimming cost V 6 bases and J 3 bases; bases outside gene matches: 8. Germline V CDR1 and CDR2: MNHEY, SVGAGI. CDR3 protein: CASRMGQTSNQPQHF. DNA for the CDR3: TGTGCCAGCAGAATGGGACAGACGTCCAATCAGCCCCAGCATTTT.

The J gene is TRBJ2-2, the V gene TRBV6-6; 12 bases align to TRBD2. The CDR3 extends over 15 amino acids. The germline gives CDR1 MNHNY, CDR2 SVGAGI (reference sequence). Trimming removed 7 bases from V and 4 bases from J; junction bases left unmatched: 4. CDR3 DNA sequence: TGTGCCAGCACCAAACTAGCGGGAGGCACCGGGGAGCTGTTTTTT. Protein sequence: CASTKLAGGTGELFF.

DNA for the CDR3: TGTGCCAGCAGTGTGCAGGGGGCGAACACTGAAGCTTTCTTT. Amino acids: CASSVQGANTEAFF. The rearrangement uses TRBV2 and TRBJ1-1, with TRBD1 matching over 8 bases. V gave up 4 bases and J gave up 1 base; unmatched junction bases: 2. CDR1 is SNHLY and CDR2 is FYNNEI in the germline V gene. The CDR3 sequence is 14 residues long.

The chain has TRBV3-1 (or the pseudogene TRBV3-2) and TRBJ1-2; 10 bases are a match to TRBD1. The CDR3 sequence is 15 residues long. J gave up 5 bases and V 2 bases, and 5 bases lay outside the gene matches. The germline V gene encodes CDR1 LGHDT and CDR2 YNNKEL (reference sequence). CDR3 coding DNA: TGTGCCAGCAGCCAAAGGGGACAGGGGTATTATGGCTACACCTTC. Protein product: CASSQRGQGYYGYTF.

The V gene is TRBV10-3, the J gene TRBJ2-3; TRBD2 is a possible D gene (6 bases). CDR3 length equals 15 residues. Trimming stripped 0 bases from V and 6 bases from J, with 13 bases between. The germline CDR1 and CDR2 sequences are ENHRY and SYGVKD. The CDR3 bases are TGTGCCATCAGTGAGTCGGGGGGAGGCGCTGATACGCAGTATTTT. Its protein product is CAISESGGGADTQYF.

The CDR3 is CASSPYPGAQEQYF. In DNA, the CDR3 is TGTGCCAGCAGCCCCTACCCAGGGGCCCAGGAGCAGTACTTC. The rearrangement links TRBV5-5 to TRBJ2-7; maybe TRBD1 (6 bases). Trimming removed 4 bases from V and 7 bases from J, with 18 bases in between. The germline CDR1 and CDR2 sequences are SGHKS and YYEKEE (reference sequence). The CDR3 covers 14 residues.

The chain couples TRBV9 to TRBJ2-5, with D maybe TRBD1 (6 bases). The ends were cut back, 1 base at V and 5 bases at J, with 9 bases in the middle. The germline gives CDR1 SGDLS, CDR2 YYNGEE. This CDR3 contains 13 residues. CDR3 sequence reads: CASSVPGVETQYF. DNA of the CDR3: TGTGCCAGCAGCGTACCAGGGGTGGAGACCCAGTACTTC.

The count of this clone is one. V usage is TRBV5-1 and J usage is TRBJ2-2, with D uncertain. This CDR3 spans 11 amino acids. CDR1 is SGHRS, CDR2 YFSETQ, per germline. The V gene lost 4 bases and the J gene lost 7 bases, with 5 bases spanning the gap. CDR3 sequence reads: CASSLRGELFF. The CDR3 nucleotides read TGCGCCAGCAGCCTTCGCGGGGAGCTGTTTTTT.

This chain connects TRBV11-2 to TRBJ1-2, with 7 bases lining up with TRBD1. The CDR3 runs to 16 residues. Germline V gives CDR1 SGHAT, CDR2 FQNNGV. The junction had 10 bases not matched to a gene; V was cut back by 2 bases and J by 4 bases. CDR3 sequence (DNA): TGTGCCAGCAGCTTAAGGGGGCGGGAAACGGGCTATGGCTACACCTTC. The encoded protein is CASSLRGRETGYGYTF.